This is a list of T cell receptor beta chains from one sample in a study of T-cell memory formation after mild COVID-19. MiXCR, applied by TCRdb to the 5' RACE reads, yields one record per CDR3 protein. Of about 440,000 distinct CDR3 sequences listed, roughly 20% were seen once; the top ten hold around 9.2%. The sample taken for sequencing was PBMCs or a T cell subset sorted from them (not recorded which). These receptors originate from an adult woman who had mild COVID-19 (a few samples of this study predate the infection). Cell type and time point are not known. Both conserved end residues are trimmed from each CDR3. D genes are given only for firm matches.

len,d_gene,j_gene,v_gene,CDR3aa
13,TRBD1,TRBJ2-3,TRBV5-5,ASSLGQGNADTQY
12,.,TRBJ1-4,TRBV19,ASRGDATNEKLF
13,.,TRBJ2-7,TRBV20-1,SARDPTGQAGEQY
12,.,TRBJ2-7,TRBV7-9,ASSLDYLPYEQY
12,TRBD2,TRBJ2-1,TRBV7-6,ASSLVAGDNEQF
14,.,TRBJ1-6,TRBV20-1,SARAKTGVYNSPLH
16,TRBD2,TRBJ2-2,TRBV4-2,ASSHPGLAGGGTGELF
12,.,TRBJ1-1,TRBV20-1,SAVRGAEYTEAF
13,.,TRBJ1-2,TRBV5-5,ASSLVRGSNYGYT
10,TRBD1,TRBJ2-1,TRBV29-1,SVAAGGYEQF
14,TRBD2,TRBJ2-3,TRBV7-6,ASSDAGTSGPDTQY
10,.,TRBJ2-2,TRBV30,AWRNSPGELF
13,.,TRBJ1-6,TRBV6-1,ASSESAGSNSPLH
13,.,TRBJ1-1,TRBV29-1,SVDPTTGLNTEAF
10,.,TRBJ2-2,TRBV15,ATQRHTGELF
10,TRBD1,TRBJ1-1,TRBV12-3/TRBV12-4,ATGQASTEAF
14,.,TRBJ1-2,TRBV5-1,ASSLETGRVNYGYT
11,.,TRBJ2-7,TRBV20-1,SARVPPSYEQY
15,.,TRBJ2-1,TRBV24-1,ATSDPRRGSSYNEQF
17,TRBD2,TRBJ2-1,TRBV20-1,SARVASGSFTRSYNEQF
13,.,TRBJ1-1,TRBV20-1,SARDAARVGTEAF
13,TRBD2,TRBJ2-1,TRBV5-1,ASSLLAGEYNEQF
9,.,TRBJ1-4,TRBV23-1,ASSPRTKLF
12,.,TRBJ2-2,TRBV12-3/TRBV12-4,ASSSLGVAGELF
13,.,TRBJ2-5,TRBV29-1,SVTVGLARGETQY
11,.,TRBJ2-7,TRBV7-9,ASSFGQSYEQY
14,TRBD2,TRBJ2-1,TRBV7-2,ASSLLGPSGRNEQF
13,TRBD1,TRBJ1-4,TRBV24-1,ATSDSLAGGEKLF
12,.,TRBJ2-5,TRBV5-1,ASRRQARQETQY
10,.,TRBJ2-7,TRBV5-1,ASGPSSYEQY
13,.,TRBJ1-1,TRBV7-9,ASSSSRHKSTEAF
13,TRBD1,TRBJ1-5,TRBV18,ASSQWTGRNQPQH
12,.,TRBJ1-2,TRBV5-1,ASSLVPTQDRYT
13,.,TRBJ2-2,TRBV6-4,ASAPTGFGTGELF
16,TRBD2,TRBJ2-2,TRBV6-6,ASSLYSGSPRSTGELF
10,.,TRBJ1-1,TRBV7-9,ASSPGTGLSF
14,.,TRBJ2-3,TRBV7-2,ASSLPAGLMADTQY
11,TRBD1,TRBJ1-6,TRBV5-1,ASSLGRDSDLH
11,.,TRBJ1-5,TRBV10-3,AIRTDSNQPQH
15,TRBD2,TRBJ2-7,TRBV28,ASSLIGGRFRPYEQY